These 19 T cell receptor beta chains came from one sample sequenced in a study of spatial heterogeneity in lung cancer (dated by TCRdb to about 2019). The time point tag for this specimen amounts to: blood at routine non-recurrence follow-up after resection. Without any cell sorting, TCR sequencing was performed on whole RNA extracted either from tumor and nontumor lung tissue or from cryopreserved PBMC samples. Preparation of the library involved 5' RACE. The data were produced on a NextSeq 500. The raw public reads went through TCRdb reprocessing: fastp at Q25, MiXCR clone calling, in-frame beta chains kept. Each entry merges the rows of one CDR3 protein and shows their most common DNA and genes. In this sample the table shows under 150,000 distinct CDR3 sequences, over 9% of which occur a single time. Of the sample, approximately 16% is held by the ten largest clones. Material: PBMCs, obtained at follow-up. The receptors were sampled from a male donor with early-stage non-small cell lung cancer.

This rearrangement joins TRBV3-1 to TRBJ2-1, with TRBD1 identical over 10 bases. V shed 0 bases and J 6 bases; nucleotides not matched to a gene: 5. This CDR3 has 16 residues. Germline CDR1 and CDR2: LGHDT and YNNKEL (reference sequence). The CDR3 bases are TGTGCCAGCAGCCAAGAACCGGGACAGGGGTTCAATGAGCAGTTCTTC. Protein: CASSQEPGQGFNEQFF.

V is TRBV2 and J is TRBJ1-6; 8 bases are shared with TRBD1. The trim removed 6 bases at V and 0 bases at J, leaving 4 bases unmatched. Germline assignment: CDR1 SNHLY and CDR2 FYNNEI. The CDR3 has 16 amino acids. This chain's CDR3 is CASSRQGTSYNSPLHF. The DNA for the CDR3 is TGTGCCAGCAGCCGACAGGGGACCTCCTATAATTCACCCCTCCACTTT.

This clonotype occurred many times. The chain is built from TRBV28 and TRBJ1-6; 7 bases match TRBD1. Germline V CDR1 and CDR2: MDHEN, SYDVKM. V lost 6 bases, J lost 8 bases, and 4 bases stayed unmatched. The CDR3 totals 13 residues. The CDR3 here is CASRRQGYSPLHF. CDR3 coding DNA: TGTGCCAGCAGAAGACAGGGTTATTCACCCCTCCACTTT.

The chain couples TRBV9 to TRBJ1-2; no firm D call. CDR1 and CDR2 (germline): SGDLS, YYNGEE. This CDR3 is 16 amino acids long. V was shortened by 0 bases and J by 4 bases, with 16 bases between the two germline ends. CDR3 in amino acids: CASSVELTANLYGYTF. In nucleotides, the CDR3 is TGTGCCAGCAGCGTAGAACTTACAGCCAATCTCTATGGCTACACCTTC.

The J gene is TRBJ2-1, the V gene TRBV7-9, with 11 bases aligning to TRBD2. J lost 2 bases, V lost 4 bases, and 10 bases had no gene match. Germline lookup yields CDR1 SEHNR and CDR2 FQNEAQ (reference sequence). This CDR3 has 18 residues. The CDR3 DNA follows: TGTGCCAGCAGCTCGAGGCTAGCGGGGGGACTTCCCTACAATGAGCAGTTCTTC. Amino acid sequence: CASSSRLAGGLPYNEQFF.

This clonotype was picked up a small number of times. The chain has TRBV28 and TRBJ2-2; D unclear. The CDR3 contains 13 residues. V was cut by 2 bases and J by 6 bases, with 7 bases left in between. In germline, CDR1 is MDHEN, CDR2 SYDVKM. The CDR3 is CASSLGDAGELFF. As DNA, the CDR3 is TGTGCCAGCAGTTTAGGGGATGCCGGGGAGCTGTTTTTT. The whole variable domain, filled in from reference TRBV28 and TRBJ2-2, reads DVKVTQSSRYLVKRTGEKVFLECVQDMDHENMFWYRQDPGLGLRLIYFSYDVKMKEKGDIPEGYSVSREKKERFSLILESASTNQTSMYLCASSLGDAGELFFGEGSRLTVL.

The chain is built from TRBV5-1 and TRBJ1-2, with 9 bases matching TRBD1. J gave up 5 bases and V 4 bases, and 6 bases lay outside the gene matches. The CDR3 is made up of 14 amino acids. The germline V gene encodes CDR1 SGHRS and CDR2 YFSETQ. CDR3 in DNA: TGCGCCAGCAGCCTGGGGACAGGGCTGTATGGCTACACCTTC. Amino acids: CASSLGTGLYGYTF.

This clonotype was seen only a few times. The chain carries TRBV7-2 and TRBJ1-4; no definite D call. There are 16 residues in the CDR3. Germline V gives CDR1 SGHTA, CDR2 FQGNSA. V dropped 1 base and J dropped 8 bases, with 17 bases sitting between them. The CDR3 is CASSLDSTRIGEKLFF. DNA of the CDR3: TGTGCCAGCAGCTTAGACTCGACTCGAATAGGGGAAAAACTGTTTTTT.

The chain links TRBV5-4 to TRBJ1-1, with D perhaps TRBD1 (5 bases). The germline V gene has CDR1 SGHNT and CDR2 YYREEE (reference sequence). The CDR3 has 13 amino acids. The V and J ends lost 4 bases and 3 bases respectively, with 10 bases between them. CDR3 sequence reads: CASSSAGDTEAFF. The CDR3 region has the DNA TGTGCCAGCAGCAGCGCGGGGGACACTGAAGCTTTCTTT. Full variable domain (outside the CDR3, taken from reference TRBV5-4 and TRBJ1-1): ETGVTQSPTHLIKTRGQQVTLRCSSQSGHNTVSWYQQALGQGPQFIFQYYREEENGRGNFPPRFSGLQFPNYSSELNVNALELDDSALYLCASSSAGDTEAFFGQGTRLTVV.

This clonotype has a count of ten or more. CDR3 sequence (DNA): TGTGCCACCGGACAGGAGTTATACAATGAGCAGTTCTTC. It is translated as CATGQELYNEQFF. The chain joins TRBV10-3 to TRBJ2-1, with 7 positions matching TRBD1. CDR3 length: 13 residues. The germline V gene has CDR1 ENHRY and CDR2 SYGVKD. Trimming took 10 bases from V and 4 from J; bases not matched to a gene: 7.

This clonotype was observed a few times. The chain couples TRBV6-1 to TRBJ1-5; D is uncertain. CDR1 and CDR2 (germline): MNHNS, SASEGT. Trimming pared 6 bases from V and 0 bases from J, leaving 12 bases between. The length of the CDR3 is 15 residues. CDR3 coding DNA: TGTGCCAGCAGCAGATTACACGGTAGCAATCAGCCCCAGCATTTT. As protein: CASSRLHGSNQPQHF.

This clonotype was found a few times. The chain has TRBV29-1 and TRBJ1-4; 9 positions match TRBD1. In germline, CDR1 is SQVTM, CDR2 ANQGSEA. Germline trimming cut 4 bases from V and 7 bases from J; bases unmatched to any gene: 4. The CDR3 spans 13 residues. The CDR3 nucleotides read TGCAGCGTTGCCGGGACAGGGATTGAAAAACTGTTTTTT. Translation gives CSVAGTGIEKLFF. Supplemented by reference TRBV29-1 and TRBJ1-4, the full variable domain reads SAVISQKPSRDICQRGTSLTIQCQVDSQVTMMFWYRQQPGQSLTLIATANQGSEATYESGFVIDKFPISRPNLTFSTLTVSNMSPEDSSIYLCSVAGTGIEKLFFGSGTQLSVL.

There are many counts of this clonotype. The chain has TRBV28 and TRBJ2-3, with D unclear. CDR1 is MDHEN, CDR2 SYDVKM, per germline. The CDR3 totals 14 residues. V shed 2 bases and J shed 2 bases, with 8 bases lying between them. CDR3 sequence reads: CASSLGHNTDTQYF. The DNA for the CDR3 is TGTGCCAGCAGTTTAGGGCACAACACAGATACGCAGTATTTT.

J is TRBJ2-3 and V is TRBV5-1, with D tentatively TRBD2 (6 bases). The V end lost 0 bases, the J end lost 1 base, and 9 bases lay between the germline ends. The length of the CDR3 is 15 residues. The V gene's germline CDR1 is SGHRS and CDR2 YFSETQ. The CDR3 region is CASSLVTGGTDTQYF. In nucleotides, the CDR3 is TGCGCCAGCAGCTTGGTTACGGGGGGCACAGATACGCAGTATTTT.

The sample holds many counts of this clonotype. The rearrangement links TRBV6-2 or TRBV6-3 to TRBJ2-3; D perhaps matches TRBD1 (5 bases). The CDR3 covers 14 residues. V was shortened by 6 bases and J by 5 bases, with 15 bases between the two germline ends. Per the germline V gene, CDR1 is MNHEY and CDR2 is SVGEGT. The CDR3 DNA follows: TGTGCCAGCAGCCCGCCCGAGCAGGGAGATACGCAGTATTTT. Translating it yields CASSPPEQGDTQYF.

This clonotype was recorded a few times. This chain connects TRBV4-1 to TRBJ2-3, with D possibly called TRBD1 or TRBD2 (7 bases each). Germline V lookup: CDR1 MGHRA, CDR2 YSYEKL. This CDR3 region has 15 residues. The germline V and J ends were trimmed by 4 bases and 4 bases, with 15 bases remaining between them. The CDR3 nucleotides read TGCGCCAGCAGCCTTCAGGGGGGGCAAGCAGATACGCAGTATTTT. Protein: CASSLQGGQADTQYF.

The sample holds a few counts of this clonotype. The rearrangement uses TRBV3-1 and TRBJ1-3; 10 bases match TRBD1. This CDR3 has 16 amino acids. CDR1 and CDR2 (germline): LGHDT, YNNKEL (reference sequence). After removal of 4 bases from V and 0 bases from J, the junction contained 3 bases not matched to a gene. DNA of the CDR3: TGTGCCAGCAGCCTAAGGACAGGGGGCTCTGGAAACACCATATATTTT. This codes for CASSLRTGGSGNTIYF.

This chain links TRBV2 with TRBJ2-3; D might be TRBD2 (6 bases). The CDR3 has 17 amino acids. V dropped 4 bases and J dropped 2 bases, with 19 bases sitting between them. Per germline, CDR1 SNHLY and CDR2 FYNNEI. In DNA form, the CDR3 reads TGTGCCAGCAGTGTAAGCCGGGGGAAAACTAACACAGATACGCAGTATTTT. Translated: CASSVSRGKTNTDTQYF.

The table lists this clonotype with many counts. V is TRBV20-1 and J is TRBJ2-7; 10 nucleotides agree with TRBD1. The CDR3 is 12 residues long. CDR1 DFQATT and CDR2 SNEGSKA come from the germline V gene (reference sequence). V lost 7 bases, J lost 3 bases, and 3 bases stayed unmatched. As DNA, the CDR3 is TGCAGTGGGGGACAGGGGATCTACGAGCAGTACTTC. It yields the protein CSGGQGIYEQYF.